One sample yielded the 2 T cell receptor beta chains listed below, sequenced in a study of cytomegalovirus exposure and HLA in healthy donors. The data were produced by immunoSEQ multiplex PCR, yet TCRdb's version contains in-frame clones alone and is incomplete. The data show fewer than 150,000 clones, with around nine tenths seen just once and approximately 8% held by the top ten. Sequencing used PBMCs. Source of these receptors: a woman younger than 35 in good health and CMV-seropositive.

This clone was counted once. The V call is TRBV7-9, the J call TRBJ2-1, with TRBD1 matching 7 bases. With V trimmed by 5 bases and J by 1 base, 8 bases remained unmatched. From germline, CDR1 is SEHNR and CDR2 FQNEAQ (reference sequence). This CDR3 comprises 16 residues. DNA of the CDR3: TGTGCCAGCAGCACCGGCTGGACAGGATCCTACAATGAGCAGTTCTTC. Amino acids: CASSTGWTGSYNEQFF.

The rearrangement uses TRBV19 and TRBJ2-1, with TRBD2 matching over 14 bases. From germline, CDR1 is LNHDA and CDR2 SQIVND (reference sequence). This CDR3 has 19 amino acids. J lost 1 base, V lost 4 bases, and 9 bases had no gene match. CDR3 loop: CASSTTGLAGELSYNEQFF. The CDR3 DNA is TGTGCCAGTAGTACAACGGGACTAGCGGGAGAGTTATCCTACAATGAGCAGTTCTTC.